The 30 T cell receptor beta chains reported below all come from one sample, sequenced in a study of CD8+ T cells in alopecia areata. Treatment: oral pan-JAK inhibitor, 5-10 mg twice daily. Extracted RNA was reverse transcribed, and the resulting cDNA served as sequencing template. Using immunoSEQ multiplex PCR, the repertoire was profiled, and TCRdb retains in-frame clones only, with some absent. The data hold about 160,000 clones, with about two thirds observed a single time. Specimen: CD4+ T cells sorted from blood, collected at week 4, from a patient treated with tofacitinib. All receptors come from a human donor with alopecia areata.

This CDR3 is CSVGAHPATDTQYF. The CDR3 coding sequence is TGCAGCGTTGGGGCTCATCCAGCCACAGATACGCAGTATTTT. The J gene is TRBJ2-3, the V gene TRBV29-1; D is unclear. The CDR3 sequence is 14 residues long. Germline CDR1 reads SQVTM; CDR2 reads ANQGSEA. Trimming cost V 4 bases and J 2 bases, with 13 bases left between them.

This clone was seen a few times. This sequence joins TRBV27 and TRBJ1-2; TRBD1 might be the D (5 bases). Germline V CDR1 and CDR2: MNHEY, SMNVEV (reference sequence). The CDR3 sequence is 14 residues long. Trimming took 6 bases from V and 4 from J, leaving 15 bases between them. The CDR3 spells CASSQGRVSYGYTF. The CDR3 DNA is TGTGCCAGCAGCCAAGGCAGGGTTAGCTATGGCTACACCTTC.

This clone is judged medium-sized. The chain joins TRBV2 to TRBJ1-6; D possibly corresponds to TRBD1 (6 bases). Germline V gives CDR1 SNHLY, CDR2 FYNNEI. V lost 6 bases and J lost 16, with 16 bases in between. The CDR3 extends over 12 amino acids. In DNA form, the CDR3 reads TGTGCCAGCAGAGGTACAGGGTCTCCTCTCCACTTT. Residues: CASRGTGSPLHF.

The chain is built from TRBV5-4 and TRBJ2-3, with D perhaps TRBD1 (5 bases). Germline V gene data show CDR1 as SGHNT and CDR2 as YYREEE (reference sequence). The CDR3 is 15 amino acids. Trimming stripped 0 bases from V and 2 bases from J, with 10 bases between. CDR3 sequence (DNA): TGTGCCAGCAGCTTGGTGACAGCCAACACAGATACGCAGTATTTT. This gives the protein CASSLVTANTDTQYF.

The chain has TRBV29-1 and TRBJ2-5, with 7 bases aligning to TRBD2. V lost 5 bases to trimming and J lost 5 bases; unmatched junction nucleotides: 5. Germline lookup yields CDR1 SQVTM and CDR2 ANQGSEA. The CDR3 spans 12 residues. CDR3 residues: CSVPGGGETQYF. As DNA, the CDR3 is TGCAGCGTTCCGGGGGGAGGGGAGACCCAGTACTTC. Supplemented by reference TRBV29-1 and TRBJ2-5, the full variable domain reads SAVISQKPSRDICQRGTSLTIQCQVDSQVTMMFWYRQQPGQSLTLIATANQGSEATYESGFVIDKFPISRPNLTFSTLTVSNMSPEDSSIYLCSVPGGGETQYFGPGTRLLVL.

The chain is built from TRBV15 and TRBJ1-2, with no clear D. CDR1 LNHNV and CDR2 YYDKDF come from the germline V gene (reference sequence). CDR3 length: 14 residues. Trimming stripped 1 base from V and 3 bases from J, with 9 bases between. In DNA form, the CDR3 reads TGTGCCACCAGCAGAGTCTCAGGCGACTATGGCTACACCTTC. Translating it yields CATSRVSGDYGYTF.

Concerning this clone: Other DNA variants within this sample encode the same CDR3. The chain is built from TRBV29-1 and TRBJ2-7; 8 nucleotides match TRBD1. The V gene end was trimmed by 5 bases and the J gene end by 0 bases; junction bases not matched to a gene: 3. This CDR3 is built from 13 residues. Germline V gives CDR1 SQVTM, CDR2 ANQGSEA. The CDR3 DNA reads TGCAGCGTTCGGACAGGGAGCTCCTACGAGCAGTACTTC. Translation gives CSVRTGSSYEQYF.

V gene TRBV6-5 combines with J gene TRBJ2-7; D is uncertain. Trimming took 5 bases from V and 0 from J, leaving 5 bases between them. The CDR3 is 12 residues long. CDR1 and CDR2 from the germline V gene are MNHEY and SVGAGI. The CDR3 DNA reads as TGTGCCAGCAGTGACACCTCCTACGAGCAGTACTTC. Protein sequence: CASSDTSYEQYF.

The V and J genes are TRBV5-6 and TRBJ2-5, with TRBD2 identical over 16 bases. CDR3 size: 17 residues. Germline CDR1 and CDR2: SGHDT and YYEEEE. The V and J ends lost 4 bases and 4 bases, in that order; junction bases with no gene match: 7. The CDR3 loop reads CASSDGTSGGVGETQYF. The CDR3 DNA reads TGTGCCAGCAGCGACGGGACTAGCGGGGGGGTTGGAGAGACCCAGTACTTC.

Written as DNA, the CDR3 is TGCAGCGTTGAGTCGCTAGCGGGGGCAGGAGAGACCCAGTACTTC. Encoded protein: CSVESLAGAGETQYF. This rearrangement joins TRBV29-1 to TRBJ2-5; 10 bases are a match to TRBD2. The V gene's germline CDR1 is SQVTM and CDR2 ANQGSEA. The V gene end was trimmed by 3 bases and the J gene end by 4 bases; junction bases not matched to a gene: 8. CDR3 length: 15 residues.

The chain uses TRBV30 and TRBJ1-3; D perhaps matches TRBD1 (5 bases). V was trimmed by 4 bases and J by 0 bases, leaving 13 bases between them. The germline gives CDR1 GTSNPN, CDR2 SVGIG (reference sequence). The CDR3 has 15 amino acids. CDR3 coding DNA: TGTGCCTGGACCGGACCAGGGAGCTCTGGAAACACCATATATTTT. As protein: CAWTGPGSSGNTIYF.

The V call is TRBV19, the J call TRBJ2-1, with unresolved D. This CDR3 has 14 residues. Germline V gene lookup returns CDR1 LNHDA and CDR2 SQIVND (reference sequence). With 0 bases removed from V and 5 bases from J, the gap between germline ends came to 8 bases. Written as DNA, the CDR3 is TGTGCCAGTAGTATAGATAGGACCAACAATGAGCAGTTCTTC. Residues: CASSIDRTNNEQFF.

As to this clone: The junction and the germline gene differ at one end; a read error may be behind it. The chain links TRBV29-1 to TRBJ2-5; 10 bases map to TRBD1. In germline, CDR1 is SQVTM, CDR2 ANQGSEA. CDR3 size: 15 residues. DNA of the CDR3: TGCAGCGTAGAAGGGGGACAGGGGCACCGAGAGACCCAGTACTTC. Residues: CSVEGGQGHRETQYF.

This clone was counted a few times. The chain links TRBV4-2 to TRBJ2-3; 10 bases agree with TRBD2. The CDR3 has 16 residues. Germline CDR1 is LGHNA and CDR2 is YNFKEQ. V dropped 4 bases and J dropped 1; count of bases not matched to a gene: 5. The CDR3 spells CASSLAGTSGTDTQYF. The CDR3 coding sequence is TGTGCCAGCAGCCTAGCCGGGACTAGCGGCACAGATACGCAGTATTTT.

The DNA for the CDR3 is TGTGCCTGGACGGGGAGTACGAACACCGGGGAGCTGTTTTTT. Translation: CAWTGSTNTGELFF. The V gene is TRBV30, the J gene TRBJ2-2, with a tentative D call TRBD2 (5 bases). The CDR3 extends over 14 amino acids. Germline values: CDR1 GTSNPN, CDR2 SVGIG (reference sequence). Deletions cut 4 bases from V and 0 bases from J, with 9 bases between.

The rearrangement joins TRBV29-1 to TRBJ1-4, with D unresolved. CDR1 SQVTM and CDR2 ANQGSEA come from the germline V gene. This CDR3 is 14 amino acids long. V gave up 3 bases and J gave up 8 bases, with 16 bases separating them. CDR3 sequence reads: CSVELTGLKEKLFF. The CDR3 DNA sequence: TGCAGCGTTGAGCTGACCGGGCTTAAGGAAAAACTGTTTTTT.

V and J are TRBV30 and TRBJ1-1, with D hard to call. V lost 3 bases and J lost 0, with 20 bases in between. CDR1 GTSNPN and CDR2 SVGIG come from the germline V gene (reference sequence). The CDR3 totals 17 residues. In nucleotides, the CDR3 is TGTGCCTGGAGCTCCATGCCCCACGTCGGACTGAACACTGAAGCTTTCTTT. This encodes CAWSSMPHVGLNTEAFF. Drawing the rest from reference TRBV30 and TRBJ1-1, the complete variable domain is SQTIHQWPATLVQPVGSPLSLECTVEGTSNPNLYWYRQAAGRGLQLLFYSVGIGQISSEVPQNLSASRPQDRQFILSSKKLLLSDSGFYLCAWSSMPHVGLNTEAFFGQGTRLTVV.

V and J are TRBV29-1 and TRBJ1-2; D is possibly TRBD1 (5 bases). The CDR3 is 13 amino acids. Germline CDR1 and CDR2: SQVTM and ANQGSEA. V lost 7 bases, J lost 8 bases, and 20 bases lay in between. DNA of the CDR3: TGCAGCGGGGCGCCTCCAGGGTCCGGAGGCTACACCTTC. Encoded protein: CSGAPPGSGGYTF.

This clone showed up just once. V and J are TRBV30 and TRBJ2-7; D ambiguous. CDR3 length equals 15 residues. The V gene lost 0 bases and the J gene lost 2 bases, with 14 bases spanning the gap. CDR1 is GTSNPN and CDR2 is SVGIG in the germline V gene (reference sequence). The CDR3 reads CAWSVVWPYTYEQYF. The CDR3 DNA reads as TGTGCCTGGAGTGTGGTGTGGCCCTATACCTACGAGCAGTACTTC.

This clone has more than one count but fewer than ten. This sequence joins TRBV14 and TRBJ1-1; D gene ambiguous. With 2 bases removed from V and 1 base from J, the gap between germline ends came to 5 bases. Germline V gives CDR1 SGHDN, CDR2 FVKESK. The CDR3 is made up of 13 amino acids. The CDR3 coding sequence is TGTGCCAGCAGCCAAACATCGAACACTGAAGCTTTCTTT. It codes for CASSQTSNTEAFF.

The V and J genes are TRBV30 and TRBJ2-7; 7 bases line up with TRBD1. CDR3 length equals 11 residues. CDR1 is GTSNPN, CDR2 SVGIG, per germline (reference sequence). The trim removed 4 bases at V and 3 bases at J, leaving 0 bases unmatched. The CDR3 DNA sequence: TGTGCCTGGACAGGGGGCTACGAGCAGTACTTC. Encoded protein: CAWTGGYEQYF.

The chain links TRBV9 to TRBJ2-3; 7 nucleotides align to TRBD1. The germline CDR1 and CDR2 sequences are SGDLS and YYNGEE. After removal of 3 bases from V and 11 bases from J, the junction contained 12 bases not matched to a gene. The CDR3 extends over 14 amino acids. In DNA form, the CDR3 reads TGTGCCAGCAGCGGGGGACAGAGGCCTACGGAGCAGTATTTT. It codes for CASSGGQRPTEQYF.

The chain is built from TRBV13 and TRBJ2-4; D is unresolved. CDR1 is PRHDT, CDR2 FYEKMQ, per germline (reference sequence). The V gene lost 5 bases and the J gene lost 7 bases, with 6 bases spanning the gap. The CDR3 runs to 11 residues. CDR3 amino acids: CASSDGNIQYF. The DNA of the CDR3 is TGTGCCAGCAGCGATGGTAACATTCAGTACTTC.

This clone was recorded a few times. The chain uses TRBV2 and TRBJ2-1, with D tentatively TRBD1 (5 bases). This CDR3 contains 17 residues. V lost 2 bases and J 0 bases, leaving 14 bases between the germline ends. Germline loops: CDR1 SNHLY, CDR2 FYNNEI. The CDR3 DNA follows: TGTGCCAGCAGTGAATGGGGCCGAGTCAGCTCCTACAATGAGCAGTTCTTC. Translated: CASSEWGRVSSYNEQFF.

The gene calls are TRBV29-1 and TRBJ2-4, with 7 bases lining up with TRBD1. Losses at the gene ends were 7 bases for V and 0 bases for J; bases not matched to a gene: 9. This CDR3 is built from 15 residues. The germline V gene encodes CDR1 SQVTM and CDR2 ANQGSEA. The CDR3 DNA follows: TGCAGCGCCCGACCGGGACAGCAAGCCAAAAACATTCAGTACTTC. This gives the protein CSARPGQQAKNIQYF.

The V and J genes are TRBV6-1 and TRBJ2-7, with no clear D. Germline V lookup: CDR1 MNHNS, CDR2 SASEGT. V was shortened by 0 bases and J by 7 bases, with 7 bases between the two germline ends. This CDR3 comprises 12 residues. The CDR3 DNA sequence: TGTGCCAGCAGTGAAGCCCGAGTGGAGCAGTACTTC. It yields the protein CASSEARVEQYF.

V gene TRBV30 combines with J gene TRBJ2-1; 9 bases map to TRBD2. CDR3 length: 15 amino acids. The germline V gene has CDR1 GTSNPN and CDR2 SVGIG (reference sequence). The junction had 7 bases not matched to a gene; V was cut back by 0 bases and J by 7 bases. In nucleotides, the CDR3 is TGTGCCTGGAGTGTACCTAGCGGGGTCTGGAATGAGCAGTTCTTC. It is translated as CAWSVPSGVWNEQFF.

The chain has TRBV5-6 and TRBJ1-2; D not resolved. V lost 0 bases and J 4 bases, leaving 7 bases between the germline ends. The CDR3 loop spans 13 amino acids. Germline lookup yields CDR1 SGHDT and CDR2 YYEEEE. CDR3 coding DNA: TGTGCCAGCAGCTTGGCCCAGCGCTATGGCTACACCTTC. As protein: CASSLAQRYGYTF.

The sample holds a few counts of this clone. The J gene is TRBJ2-5, the V gene TRBV6-1, with TRBD2 as a possible D gene (5 bases). The CDR3 loop spans 13 amino acids. Between the trimmed V and J ends, which lost 6 bases and 3 bases, there was a span of 11 bases. Germline assignment: CDR1 MNHNS and CDR2 SASEGT. The CDR3 bases are TGTGCCAGCAGACTGGACTTAAAAGAGACCCAGTACTTC. Its translation: CASRLDLKETQYF.

This clone has more than one count but fewer than ten. The chain couples TRBV2 to TRBJ1-6, with TRBD1 identical over 8 bases. The CDR3 has 15 amino acids. Germline CDR1 reads SNHLY; CDR2 reads FYNNEI. V was pared by 0 bases and J by 6 bases, with 1 base of the junction left unmatched. Here the CDR3 DNA reads TGTGCCAGCAGTGAAGCGCAGGGGGCTAATTCACCCCTCCACTTT. It specifies CASSEAQGANSPLHF.